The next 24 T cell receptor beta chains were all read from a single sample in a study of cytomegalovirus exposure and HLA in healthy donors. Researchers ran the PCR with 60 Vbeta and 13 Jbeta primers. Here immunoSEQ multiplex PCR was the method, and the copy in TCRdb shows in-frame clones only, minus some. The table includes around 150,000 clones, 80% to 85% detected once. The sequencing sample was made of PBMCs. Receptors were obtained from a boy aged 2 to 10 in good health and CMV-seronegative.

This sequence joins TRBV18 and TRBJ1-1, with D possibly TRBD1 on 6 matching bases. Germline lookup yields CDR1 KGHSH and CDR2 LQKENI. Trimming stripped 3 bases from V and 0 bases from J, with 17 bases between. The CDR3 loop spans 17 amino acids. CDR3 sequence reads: CASSPTTGVGVNTEAFF. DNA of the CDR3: TGTGCCAGCTCACCTACGACAGGAGTAGGAGTGAACACTGAAGCTTTCTTT.

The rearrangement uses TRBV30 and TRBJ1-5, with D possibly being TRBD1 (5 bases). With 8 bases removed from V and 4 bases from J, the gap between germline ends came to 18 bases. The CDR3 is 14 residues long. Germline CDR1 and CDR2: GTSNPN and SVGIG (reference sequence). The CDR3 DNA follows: TGTGCCGGGGGGGGTAGGGCGAGGAATCAGCCCCAGCATTTT. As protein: CAGGGRARNQPQHF.

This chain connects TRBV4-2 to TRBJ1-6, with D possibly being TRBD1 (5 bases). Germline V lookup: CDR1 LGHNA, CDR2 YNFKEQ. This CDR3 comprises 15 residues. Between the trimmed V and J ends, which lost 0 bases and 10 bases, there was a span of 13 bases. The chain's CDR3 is CASSQDWTTRSPLHF. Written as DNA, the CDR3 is TGTGCCAGCAGCCAAGATTGGACAACGAGGTCACCCCTCCACTTT.

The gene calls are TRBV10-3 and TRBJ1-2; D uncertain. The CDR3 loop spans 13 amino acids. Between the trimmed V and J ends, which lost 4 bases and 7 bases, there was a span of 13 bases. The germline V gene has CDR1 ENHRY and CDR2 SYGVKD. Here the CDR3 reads CAISAEGEVGYTF. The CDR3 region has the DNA TGTGCCATCAGTGCGGAGGGAGAGGTTGGCTACACCTTC.

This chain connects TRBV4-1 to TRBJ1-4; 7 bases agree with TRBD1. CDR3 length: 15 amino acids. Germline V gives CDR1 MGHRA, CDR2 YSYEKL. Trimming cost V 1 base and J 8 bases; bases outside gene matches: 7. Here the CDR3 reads CASSQAAGGREKLFF. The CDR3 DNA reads TGCGCCAGCAGCCAAGCGGCAGGGGGTAGAGAAAAACTGTTTTTT.

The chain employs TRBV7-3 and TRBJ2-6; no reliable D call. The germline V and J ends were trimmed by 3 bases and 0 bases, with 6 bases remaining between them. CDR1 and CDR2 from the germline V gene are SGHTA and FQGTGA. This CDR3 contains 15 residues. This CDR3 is CASSFPISGANVLTF. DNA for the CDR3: TGTGCCAGCAGCTTCCCCATCTCTGGGGCCAACGTCCTGACTTTC.

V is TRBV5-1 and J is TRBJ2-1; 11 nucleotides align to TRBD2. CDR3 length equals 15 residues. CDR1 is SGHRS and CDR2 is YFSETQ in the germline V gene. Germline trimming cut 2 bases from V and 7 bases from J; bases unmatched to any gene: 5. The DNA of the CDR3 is TGCGCCAGCAGCTTTAGCGGGGGGGCCGGGAATGAGCAGTTCTTC. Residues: CASSFSGGAGNEQFF.

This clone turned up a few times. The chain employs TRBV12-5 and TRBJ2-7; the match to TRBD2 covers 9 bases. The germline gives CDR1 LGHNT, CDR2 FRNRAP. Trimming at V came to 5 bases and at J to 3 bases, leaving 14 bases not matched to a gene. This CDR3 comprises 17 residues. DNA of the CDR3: TGTGCTAGTGGTCCGAGGACTAGCGCGGGCGTATTCTACGAGCAGTACTTC. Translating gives CASGPRTSAGVFYEQYF.

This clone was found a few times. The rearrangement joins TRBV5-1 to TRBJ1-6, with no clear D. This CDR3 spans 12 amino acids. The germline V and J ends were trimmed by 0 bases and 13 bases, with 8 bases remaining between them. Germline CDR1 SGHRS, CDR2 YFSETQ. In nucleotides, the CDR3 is TGCGCCAGCAGCTTGGCAGGCGAGCCCCTCCACTTT. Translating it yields CASSLAGEPLHF.

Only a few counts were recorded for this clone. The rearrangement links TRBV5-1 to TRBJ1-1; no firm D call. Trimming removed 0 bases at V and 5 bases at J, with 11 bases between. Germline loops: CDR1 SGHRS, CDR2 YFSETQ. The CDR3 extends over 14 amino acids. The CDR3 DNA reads TGCGCCAGCAGCTTGGGACGGTCGGGGACTGAAGCTTTCTTT. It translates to CASSLGRSGTEAFF.

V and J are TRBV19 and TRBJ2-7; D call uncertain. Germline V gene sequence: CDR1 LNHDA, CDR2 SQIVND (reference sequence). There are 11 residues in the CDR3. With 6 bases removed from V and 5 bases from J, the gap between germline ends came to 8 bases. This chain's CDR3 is CASRLSDEQYF. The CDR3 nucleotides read TGTGCCAGTAGGTTATCGGACGAGCAGTACTTC.

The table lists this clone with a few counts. The CDR3 here is CASSPGTVYGYTF. CDR3 nucleotide sequence: TGTGCCAGCAGTCCGGGGACAGTCTATGGCTACACCTTC. J is TRBJ1-2 and V is TRBV6-4; 7 bases agree with TRBD1. CDR1 and CDR2 from the germline V gene are MRHNA and SNTAGT. V lost 5 bases and J lost 4; bases outside the gene matches: 4. CDR3 length: 13 amino acids.

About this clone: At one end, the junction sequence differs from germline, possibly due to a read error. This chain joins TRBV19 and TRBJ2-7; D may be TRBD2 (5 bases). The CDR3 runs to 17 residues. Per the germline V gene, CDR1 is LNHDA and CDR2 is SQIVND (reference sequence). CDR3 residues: CASSKRAEDWSPYEQYF. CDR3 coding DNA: TGCGCCAGTAGTAAGAGGGCAGAGGACTGGAGCCCCTACGAGCAGTACTTC.

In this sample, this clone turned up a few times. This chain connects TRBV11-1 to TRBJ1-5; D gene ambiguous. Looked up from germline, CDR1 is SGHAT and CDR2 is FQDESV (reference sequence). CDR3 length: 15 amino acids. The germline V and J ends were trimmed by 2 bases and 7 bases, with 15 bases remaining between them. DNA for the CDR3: TGTGCCAGCAGCTTAACATCATCCCCAGGACAGCCCCAGCATTTT. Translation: CASSLTSSPGQPQHF.

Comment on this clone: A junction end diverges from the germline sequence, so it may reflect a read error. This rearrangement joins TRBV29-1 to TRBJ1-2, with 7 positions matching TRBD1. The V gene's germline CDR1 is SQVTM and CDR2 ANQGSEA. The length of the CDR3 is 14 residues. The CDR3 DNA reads TGCAGCGGTGAAATGACAGGGCGCTTCTTACCCCACACCTTC. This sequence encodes CSGEMTGRFLPHTF. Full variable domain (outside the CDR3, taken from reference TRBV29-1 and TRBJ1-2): SAVISQKPSRDICQRGTSLTIQCQVDSQVTMMFWYRQQPGQSLTLIATANQGSEATYESGFVIDKFPISRPNLTFSTLTVSNMSPEDSSIYLCSGEMTGRFLPHTFGSGTRLTVV.

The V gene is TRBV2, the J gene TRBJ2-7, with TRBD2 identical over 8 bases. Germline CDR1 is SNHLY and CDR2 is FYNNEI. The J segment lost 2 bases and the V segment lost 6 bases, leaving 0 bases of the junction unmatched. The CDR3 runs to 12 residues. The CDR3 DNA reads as TGTGCCAGCAGCGGGGGGGCCTACGAGCAGTACTTC. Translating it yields CASSGGAYEQYF. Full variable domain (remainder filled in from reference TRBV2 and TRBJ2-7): EPEVTQTPSHQVTQMGQEVILRCVPISNHLYFYWYRQILGQKVEFLVSFYNNEISEKSEIFDDQFSVERPDGSNFTLKIRSTKLEDSAMYFCASSGGAYEQYFGPGTRLTVT.

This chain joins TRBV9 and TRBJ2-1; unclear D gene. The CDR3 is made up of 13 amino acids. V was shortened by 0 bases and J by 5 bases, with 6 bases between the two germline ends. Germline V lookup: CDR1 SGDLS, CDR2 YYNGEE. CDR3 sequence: CASSVGQNNEQFF. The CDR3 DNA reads TGTGCCAGCAGCGTAGGGCAGAACAATGAGCAGTTCTTC.

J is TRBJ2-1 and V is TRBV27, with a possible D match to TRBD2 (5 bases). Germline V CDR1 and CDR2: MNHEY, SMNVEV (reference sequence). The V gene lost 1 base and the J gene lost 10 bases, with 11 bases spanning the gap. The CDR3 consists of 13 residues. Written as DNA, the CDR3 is TGTGCCAGCAGTTTATTGAAACTAGGAGAGCAGTTCTTC. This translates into CASSLLKLGEQFF.

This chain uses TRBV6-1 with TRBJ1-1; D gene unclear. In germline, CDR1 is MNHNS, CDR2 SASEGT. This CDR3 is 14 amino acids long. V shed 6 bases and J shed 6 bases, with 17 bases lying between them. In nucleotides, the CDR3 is TGTGCCAGCAGCCCCGGGGTTCCCTGGTCTGAAGCTTTCTTT. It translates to CASSPGVPWSEAFF.

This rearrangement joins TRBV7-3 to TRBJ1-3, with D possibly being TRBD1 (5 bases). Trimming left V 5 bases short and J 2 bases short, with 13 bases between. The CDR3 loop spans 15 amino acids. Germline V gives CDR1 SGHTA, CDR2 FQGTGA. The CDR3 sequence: CASSRGSGAGNTIYF. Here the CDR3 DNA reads TGTGCCAGCAGCCGAGGGTCGGGGGCTGGAAACACCATATATTTT.

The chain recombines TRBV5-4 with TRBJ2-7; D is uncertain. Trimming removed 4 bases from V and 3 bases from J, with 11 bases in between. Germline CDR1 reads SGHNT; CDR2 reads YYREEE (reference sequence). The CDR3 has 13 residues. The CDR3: CASSLGRNYEQYF. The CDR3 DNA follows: TGTGCCAGCAGCCTCGGCAGGAACTACGAGCAGTACTTC.

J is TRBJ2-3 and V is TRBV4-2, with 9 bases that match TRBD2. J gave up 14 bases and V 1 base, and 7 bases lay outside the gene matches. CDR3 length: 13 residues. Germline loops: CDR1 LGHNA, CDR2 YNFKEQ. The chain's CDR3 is CASSQVSAGGVYF. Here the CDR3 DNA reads TGTGCCAGCAGCCAAGTGTCGGCGGGAGGGGTGTATTTT.

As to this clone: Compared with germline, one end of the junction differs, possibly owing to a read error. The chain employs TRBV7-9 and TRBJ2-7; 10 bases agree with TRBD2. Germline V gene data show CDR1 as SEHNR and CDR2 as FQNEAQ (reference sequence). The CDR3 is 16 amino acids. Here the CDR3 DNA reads TGTTCCAGCAGCTCATCCGGGACTAGCGCATTGGACGAGCAGTACTTC. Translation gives CSSSSSGTSALDEQYF. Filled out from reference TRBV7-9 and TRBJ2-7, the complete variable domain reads DTGVSQNPRHKITKRGQNVTFRCDPISEHNRLYWYRQTLGQGPEFLTYFQNEAQLEKSRLLSDRFSAERPKGSFSTLEIQRTEQGDSAMYLCSSSSSGTSALDEQYFGPGTRLTVT.

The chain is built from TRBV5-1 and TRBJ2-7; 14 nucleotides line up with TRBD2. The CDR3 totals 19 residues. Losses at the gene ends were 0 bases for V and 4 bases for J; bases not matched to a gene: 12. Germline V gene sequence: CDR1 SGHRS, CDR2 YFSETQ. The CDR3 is CASSLVRQGTSGSSYEQYF. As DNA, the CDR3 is TGCGCCAGCAGCTTGGTGCGACAGGGGACTAGCGGGAGTAGTTACGAGCAGTACTTC.